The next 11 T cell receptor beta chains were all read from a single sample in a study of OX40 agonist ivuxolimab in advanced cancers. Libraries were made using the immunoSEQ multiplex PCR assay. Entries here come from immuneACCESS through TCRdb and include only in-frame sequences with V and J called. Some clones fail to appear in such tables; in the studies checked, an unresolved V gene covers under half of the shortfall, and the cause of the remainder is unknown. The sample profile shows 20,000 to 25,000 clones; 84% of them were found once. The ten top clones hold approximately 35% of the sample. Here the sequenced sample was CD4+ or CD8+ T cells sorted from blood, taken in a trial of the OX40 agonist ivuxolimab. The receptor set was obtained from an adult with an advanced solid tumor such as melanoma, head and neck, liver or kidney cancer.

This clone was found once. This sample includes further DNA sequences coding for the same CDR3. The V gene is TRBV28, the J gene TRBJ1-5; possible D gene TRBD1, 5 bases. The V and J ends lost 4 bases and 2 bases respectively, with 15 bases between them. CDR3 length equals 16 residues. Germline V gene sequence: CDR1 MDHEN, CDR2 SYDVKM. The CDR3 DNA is TGTGCCAGCAGTTCTCCCCGGGGCGAGGGCAATCAGCCCCAGCATTTT. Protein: CASSSPRGEGNQPQHF.

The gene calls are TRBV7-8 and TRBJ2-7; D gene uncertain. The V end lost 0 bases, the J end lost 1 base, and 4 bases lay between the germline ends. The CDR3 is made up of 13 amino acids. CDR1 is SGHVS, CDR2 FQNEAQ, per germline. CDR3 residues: CASSLAVSYEQYF. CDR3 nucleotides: TGTGCCAGCAGCTTAGCGGTGTCCTACGAGCAGTACTTC.

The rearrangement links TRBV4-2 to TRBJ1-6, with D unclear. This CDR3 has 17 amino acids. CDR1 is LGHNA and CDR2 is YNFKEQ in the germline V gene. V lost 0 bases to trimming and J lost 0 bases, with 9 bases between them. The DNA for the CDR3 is TGTGCCAGCAGCCAAGAAACGAGGAGCTCCTATAATTCACCCCTCCACTTT. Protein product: CASSQETRSSYNSPLHF.

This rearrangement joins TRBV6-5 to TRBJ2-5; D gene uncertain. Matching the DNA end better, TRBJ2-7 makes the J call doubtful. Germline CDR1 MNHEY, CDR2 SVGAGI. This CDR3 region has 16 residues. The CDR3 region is CASSYSFSAVSVEQYF. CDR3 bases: TGTGCCAGCAGTTACTCTTTTTCGGCAGTCAGTGTCGAGCAGTACTTC.

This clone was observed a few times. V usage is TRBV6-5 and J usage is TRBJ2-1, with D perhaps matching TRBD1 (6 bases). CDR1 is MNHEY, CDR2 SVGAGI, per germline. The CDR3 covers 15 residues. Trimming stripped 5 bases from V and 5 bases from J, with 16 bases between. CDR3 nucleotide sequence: TGTGCCAGCAGTCCACAGGGTCAAGGTAACAATGAGCAGTTCTTC. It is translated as CASSPQGQGNNEQFF.

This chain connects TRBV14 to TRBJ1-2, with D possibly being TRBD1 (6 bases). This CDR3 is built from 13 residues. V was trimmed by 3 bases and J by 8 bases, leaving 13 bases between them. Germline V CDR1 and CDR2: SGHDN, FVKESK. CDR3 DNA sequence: TGTGCCAGCAGCCAGGCCAGGGGTTGGGGCTACACCTTC. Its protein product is CASSQARGWGYTF.

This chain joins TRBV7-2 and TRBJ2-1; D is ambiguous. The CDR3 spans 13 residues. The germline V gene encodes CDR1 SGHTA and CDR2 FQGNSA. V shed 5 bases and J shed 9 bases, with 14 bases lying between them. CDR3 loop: CASSPQQSLEQFF. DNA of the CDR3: TGTGCCAGCAGCCCACAGCAGTCTCTTGAGCAGTTCTTC.

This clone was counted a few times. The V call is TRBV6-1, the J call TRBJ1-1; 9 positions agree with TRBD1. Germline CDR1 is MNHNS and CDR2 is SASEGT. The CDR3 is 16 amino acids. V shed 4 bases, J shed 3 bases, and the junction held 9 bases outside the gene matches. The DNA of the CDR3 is TGTGCCAGCAGTGTTAACGACAGGGGGATTGACACTGAAGCTTTCTTT. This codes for CASSVNDRGIDTEAFF.

The CDR3 protein is CASSRVQVYGYTF. The CDR3 nucleotides are TGTGCCAGCAGCAGAGTACAGGTCTATGGCTACACCTTC. The genes are TRBV5-6 and TRBJ1-2; D possibly corresponds to TRBD1 (5 bases). CDR1 is SGHDT, CDR2 YYEEEE, per germline. V lost 4 bases and J lost 4, with 11 bases in between. CDR3 length: 13 amino acids.

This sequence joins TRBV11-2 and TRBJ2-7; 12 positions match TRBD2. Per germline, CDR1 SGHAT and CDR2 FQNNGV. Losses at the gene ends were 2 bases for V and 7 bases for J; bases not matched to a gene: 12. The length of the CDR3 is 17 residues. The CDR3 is CASSLRTWTSGTQEQYF. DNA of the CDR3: TGTGCCAGCAGCTTAAGGACCTGGACTAGCGGGACTCAAGAGCAGTACTTC.

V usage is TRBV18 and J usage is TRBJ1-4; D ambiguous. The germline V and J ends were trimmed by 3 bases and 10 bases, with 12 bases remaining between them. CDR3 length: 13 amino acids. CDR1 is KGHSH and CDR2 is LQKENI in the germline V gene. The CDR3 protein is CASSPGERSKLFF. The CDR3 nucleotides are TGTGCCAGCTCACCTGGGGAACGTTCAAAACTGTTTTTT.